One and the same sample provided the 32 T cell receptor beta chains below, sequenced in a study of beta chain features in type 1 diabetes. All of the isolated RNA was reverse transcribed, so expressed TCRB transcripts were sequenced. Some clones are missing from TCRdb's copy, which holds only in-frame ones; the method was immunoSEQ multiplex PCR. The repertoire holds about 900,000 clones, 17% seen once, with around 0.02% in the top ten. Sequencing was carried out using naive CD4+ T cells from blood. The receptors here all came from a woman aged 18-29 years in good health.

The genes are TRBV5-1 and TRBJ2-7, with 7 bases fitting TRBD2. The CDR3 is made up of 15 amino acids. The V and J ends lost 4 bases and 4 bases, in that order; junction bases with no gene match: 11. Germline V gene sequence: CDR1 SGHRS, CDR2 YFSETQ. CDR3 sequence reads: CASSPTDGRGYEQYF. The CDR3 DNA reads as TGCGCCAGCAGCCCAACGGATGGGAGGGGTTACGAGCAGTACTTC.

This clone turned up a few times. This chain links TRBV10-3 with TRBJ2-1; 10 bases agree with TRBD2. Germline CDR1 reads ENHRY; CDR2 reads SYGVKD. The trim removed 0 bases at V and 8 bases at J, leaving 7 bases unmatched. CDR3 size: 16 residues. CDR3 residues: CAISESVASGRDEQFF. The CDR3 DNA sequence: TGTGCCATCAGTGAGTCGGTCGCTAGCGGGAGAGATGAGCAGTTCTTC.

The CDR3 DNA sequence: TGTGCCAGCTCACCTCCCGGGACTACAGAGACCCAGTACTTC. Encoded protein: CASSPPGTTETQYF. The gene calls are TRBV18 and TRBJ2-5; 7 nucleotides match TRBD2. The J segment lost 4 bases and the V segment lost 3 bases, leaving 5 bases of the junction unmatched. Looked up from germline, CDR1 is KGHSH and CDR2 is LQKENI. The CDR3 is 14 residues long.

This CDR3 is CASSPSGTGSGNTIYF. The CDR3 DNA sequence: TGTGCCAGCTCACCGTCCGGGACAGGGTCTGGAAACACCATATATTTT. The chain combines TRBV18 with TRBJ1-3; 9 bases are a match to TRBD1. V trimming: 3 bases; J trimming: 1 base; junction bases outside the gene matches: 4. The CDR3 covers 16 residues. CDR1 and CDR2 from the germline V gene are KGHSH and LQKENI.

CDR3 sequence reads: CASSPRPVAGSLDEQYF. CDR3 DNA: TGTGCCAGCTCACCACGCCCAGTAGCGGGAAGTTTGGACGAGCAGTACTTC. This sequence joins TRBV18 and TRBJ2-7; 8 bases are a match to TRBD2. J was trimmed by 5 bases and V by 1 base; bases with no gene match: 13. CDR3 length: 17 amino acids. In germline, CDR1 is KGHSH, CDR2 LQKENI.

The rearrangement joins TRBV28 to TRBJ1-4; no clear D. Trimming stripped 6 bases from V and 7 bases from J, with 9 bases between. Germline V lookup: CDR1 MDHEN, CDR2 SYDVKM. The CDR3 totals 12 residues. The CDR3 DNA sequence: TGTGCCAGCAGAGGGTCAAGTGAAAAACTGTTTTTT. It specifies CASRGSSEKLFF.

The chain joins TRBV25-1 to TRBJ2-3; D perhaps matches TRBD2 (5 bases). The germline V and J ends were trimmed by 2 bases and 14 bases, with 17 bases remaining between them. Germline V CDR1 and CDR2: MGHDK, SYGVNS. This CDR3 contains 13 residues. CDR3 nucleotide sequence: TGTGCCAGCAGTGAACGGTCGGCGAGCCTAGCGTATTTT. It encodes CASSERSASLAYF.

The rearrangement uses TRBV7-6 and TRBJ2-7, with TRBD1 matching 8 bases. The CDR3 contains 15 residues. Germline CDR1 is SGHVS and CDR2 is FNYEAQ. V was clipped by 4 bases and J by 3 bases; unmatched bases: 8. CDR3 loop: CASSSPSGGNYEQYF. CDR3 DNA sequence: TGTGCCAGCAGCTCCCCGTCAGGGGGCAACTACGAGCAGTACTTC.

This clone has only a few counts. The chain employs TRBV2 and TRBJ2-4, with unresolved D. Trimming removed 4 bases from V and 0 bases from J, with 13 bases in between. The CDR3 sequence is 16 residues long. The germline V gene encodes CDR1 SNHLY and CDR2 FYNNEI. The CDR3 DNA sequence: TGTGCCAGCAGTGGACTGGCCCGAACAGCCAAAAACATTCAGTACTTC. It translates to CASSGLARTAKNIQYF.

This clone turned up a few times. The chain has TRBV7-2 and TRBJ2-7; no reliable D call. In germline, CDR1 is SGHTA, CDR2 FQGNSA. Deletions cut 5 bases from V and 1 base from J, with 15 bases between. CDR3 length: 15 residues. CDR3 sequence reads: CASSLGPSLSYEQYF. CDR3 bases: TGTGCCAGCAGCCTAGGGCCATCGCTATCCTACGAGCAGTACTTC.

In DNA, the CDR3 is TGTGCCAGCAGCTTGGAAGGTAGGACTAGCGGCTACGAGCAGTACTTC. This codes for CASSLEGRTSGYEQYF. This rearrangement joins TRBV5-6 to TRBJ2-7; the match to TRBD2 covers 10 bases. The CDR3 length is 16 residues. The germline gives CDR1 SGHDT, CDR2 YYEEEE. Losses at the gene ends were 0 bases for V and 3 bases for J; bases not matched to a gene: 6. The entire variable domain, with the rest obtained from reference TRBV5-6 and TRBJ2-7, is as follows: DAGVTQSPTHLIKTRGQQVTLRCSPKSGHDTVSWYQQALGQGPQFIFQYYEEEERQRGNFPDRFSGHQFPNYSSELNVNALLLGDSALYLCASSLEGRTSGYEQYFGPGTRLTVT.

V gene TRBV6-6 combines with J gene TRBJ2-5; 8 bases line up with TRBD2. The J call may be incorrect, as the DNA end agrees better with TRBJ2-7. Per the germline V gene, CDR1 is MNHNY and CDR2 is SVGAGI (reference sequence). CDR3 length: 14 residues. CDR3 coding DNA: TGTGCCAGCACTGTTCGGGAGGGATCCGGCGAGCAGTACTTC. The encoded protein is CASTVREGSGEQYF.

This clone was picked up a small number of times. V is TRBV18 and J is TRBJ1-5; D gene unclear. The CDR3 length is 17 residues. Germline assignment: CDR1 KGHSH and CDR2 LQKENI. The V end lost 4 bases, the J end lost 1 base, and 17 bases lay between the germline ends. The CDR3 spells CASSQAGSRKSNQPQHF. For the CDR3, the DNA is TGTGCCAGCTCACAAGCCGGGTCTCGCAAAAGCAATCAGCCCCAGCATTTT.

In the case of this clone: Other nucleotide sequences from this sample produce the same CDR3. The chain recombines TRBV28 with TRBJ1-5; 9 bases map to TRBD1. Germline V CDR1 and CDR2: MDHEN, SYDVKM. Germline trimming cut 8 bases from V and 3 bases from J; bases unmatched to any gene: 2. The length of the CDR3 is 13 residues. CDR3 amino acids: CASRQGVNQPQHF. The CDR3 DNA follows: TGTGCCAGCCGACAGGGGGTCAATCAGCCCCAGCATTTT.

DNA for the CDR3: TGCACCAGCAGCTTCATCGGGACGGAAACCTACGAGCAGTACTTC. Its protein product is CTSSFIGTETYEQYF. The chain carries TRBV1 and TRBJ2-7. TRBV1 is a documented pseudogene. The CDR3 has 15 amino acids.

A few counts support this clone. The chain recombines TRBV6-1 with TRBJ2-1, with 7 bases that match TRBD1. The junction had 13 bases not matched to a gene; V was cut back by 8 bases and J by 6 bases. This CDR3 is built from 15 residues. Germline CDR1 reads MNHNS; CDR2 reads SASEGT. The CDR3 DNA reads TGTGCCAGCGGTCGACAGGGAACCTCAGTCAATGAGCAGTTCTTC. Protein sequence: CASGRQGTSVNEQFF.

V is TRBV4-3 and J is TRBJ1-2; D gene unclear. The germline V gene encodes CDR1 LGHNA and CDR2 YSLEER. The V end was cut by 8 bases, the J end by 4 bases, with 20 bases between. This CDR3 comprises 15 residues. The CDR3 loop is CASSPQREGPYGYTF. The DNA of the CDR3 is TGCGCCAGCTCTCCTCAACGTGAGGGCCCCTATGGCTACACCTTC.

The rearrangement links TRBV28 to TRBJ1-1, with no clear D. CDR1 MDHEN and CDR2 SYDVKM come from the germline V gene. The CDR3 runs 15 residues. Trimming removed 4 bases at V and 7 bases at J, with 19 bases between. The CDR3 protein is CASSSPRRGRVEAFF. In nucleotides, the CDR3 is TGTGCCAGCAGTTCCCCTCGTAGAGGAAGGGTTGAAGCTTTCTTT.

In this sample, this clone turned up a few times. At the DNA level, this CDR3 is encoded by other sequences in the same sample as well. The chain has TRBV7-2 and TRBJ2-7, with 8 nucleotides matching TRBD2. The germline V gene encodes CDR1 SGHTA and CDR2 FQGNSA. The junction had 5 bases not matched to a gene; V was cut back by 2 bases and J by 2 bases. This CDR3 region has 15 residues. The CDR3 here is CASSLSAGDPYEQYF. CDR3 in DNA: TGTGCCAGCAGCTTATCAGCGGGAGATCCCTACGAGCAGTACTTC.

This clone was recorded a few times. The chain recombines TRBV28 with TRBJ2-1; 10 bases align to TRBD2. Germline V gene lookup returns CDR1 MDHEN and CDR2 SYDVKM. This CDR3 is 17 amino acids long. V trimming: 5 bases; J trimming: 8 bases; junction bases outside the gene matches: 15. The CDR3 protein is CASSPFPGLAPWDEQFF. In nucleotides, the CDR3 is TGTGCCAGCAGTCCCTTCCCGGGACTAGCGCCCTGGGATGAGCAGTTCTTC.

This clone was recorded a few times. The chain couples TRBV2 to TRBJ2-1; 7 nucleotides line up with TRBD1. With 4 bases clipped from V and 2 bases from J, the junction kept 2 bases outside the gene matches. The CDR3 consists of 14 residues. Per germline, CDR1 SNHLY and CDR2 FYNNEI. In nucleotides, the CDR3 is TGTGCCAGCAGTGGGACAGGAGCCTACAATGAGCAGTTCTTC. Its protein product is CASSGTGAYNEQFF.

The chain links TRBV20-1 to TRBJ2-7; the D gene could be TRBD1 or TRBD2 (5 bases each). This CDR3 is 11 amino acids long. Trimming left V 1 base short and J 9 bases short, with 10 bases between. Germline CDR1 is DFQATT and CDR2 is SNEGSKA (reference sequence). In nucleotides, the CDR3 is TGCAGTGCTAGAGCGACGGGGACGCAGTACTTC. It translates to CSARATGTQYF.

This clone was observed a handful of times. The chain joins TRBV15 to TRBJ2-3, with 10 bases identical to TRBD2. Germline-derived CDR1 and CDR2 are LNHNV and YYDKDF (reference sequence). J lost 5 bases, V lost 1 base, and 3 bases had no gene match. CDR3 size: 15 residues. The CDR3 coding sequence is TGTGCCACCAGCAGAGTCCAGCGGGAGGGAGATACGCAGTATTTT. Translating it yields CATSRVQREGDTQYF.

The sample holds a few counts of this clone. The chain joins TRBV4-3 to TRBJ2-3; 11 bases are a match to TRBD2. J was trimmed by 5 bases and V by 3 bases; bases with no gene match: 4. This CDR3 has 15 residues. Germline loops: CDR1 LGHNA, CDR2 YSLEER. The CDR3 coding sequence is TGCGCCAGCAGCCATAGCGGGAGGGCCTTAGATACGCAGTATTTT. This encodes CASSHSGRALDTQYF.

The chain couples TRBV5-1 to TRBJ2-7; no definite D call. The V end lost 5 bases, the J end lost 7 bases, and 10 bases lay between the germline ends. Looked up from germline, CDR1 is SGHRS and CDR2 is YFSETQ. CDR3 length: 11 residues. CDR3 loop: CASRNQVEQYF. CDR3 bases: TGCGCCAGCAGGAATCAGGTGGAGCAGTACTTC.

The chain has TRBV6-6 and TRBJ1-2; D not resolved. CDR1 MNHNY and CDR2 SVGAGI come from the germline V gene (reference sequence). V shed 5 bases and J shed 3 bases, with 16 bases lying between them. The CDR3 is 15 amino acids. CDR3 in DNA: TGTGCCAGCAGTGCCTCTTCTTCGACCTACTATGGCTACACCTTC. It specifies CASSASSSTYYGYTF.

The chain links TRBV6-1 to TRBJ2-7; TRBD2 might be the D (5 bases). V was trimmed by 6 bases and J by 2 bases, leaving 11 bases between them. The CDR3 totals 13 residues. CDR1 is MNHNS, CDR2 SASEGT, per germline. CDR3 region: CASRRRQTYEQYF. The CDR3 DNA follows: TGTGCCAGCAGAAGGAGGCAGACCTACGAGCAGTACTTC.

This chain uses TRBV11-2 with TRBJ2-1, with D perhaps TRBD2 (6 bases). The CDR3 covers 14 residues. Between the trimmed V and J ends, which lost 5 bases and 9 bases, there was a span of 17 bases. Germline assignment: CDR1 SGHAT and CDR2 FQNNGV. In DNA form, the CDR3 reads TGTGCCAGCAGCACGGGACTCTTTGAGGGTGAGCAGTTCTTC. The encoded protein is CASSTGLFEGEQFF. Looking up the rest from reference TRBV11-2 and TRBJ2-1 gives the full variable domain: EAGVAQSPRYKIIEKRQSVAFWCNPISGHATLYWYQQILGQGPKLLIQFQNNGVVDDSQLPKDRFSAERLKGVDSTLKIQPAKLEDSAVYLCASSTGLFEGEQFFGPGTRLTVL.

The chain recombines TRBV6-6 with TRBJ2-7; possible D gene TRBD2, 6 bases. The CDR3 consists of 14 residues. The V end was cut by 2 bases, the J end by 4 bases, with 12 bases between. CDR1 and CDR2 (germline): MNHNY, SVGAGI (reference sequence). CDR3 residues: CASSYGSGGYEQYF. As DNA, the CDR3 is TGTGCCAGCAGTTACGGTAGTGGAGGGTACGAGCAGTACTTC.

The chain combines TRBV7-2 with TRBJ2-3; D may be TRBD2 (6 bases). The CDR3 extends over 15 amino acids. Trimming stripped 5 bases from V and 4 bases from J, with 16 bases between. Germline CDR1 is SGHTA and CDR2 is FQGNSA. CDR3 coding DNA: TGTGCCAGCAGCCGGCGGGGCGAAGGTCCAGATACGCAGTATTTT. Amino acid sequence: CASSRRGEGPDTQYF.

There are a few counts of this clone. This chain connects TRBV7-6 to TRBJ2-3; 9 bases map to TRBD1. V lost 4 bases and J lost 5; bases outside the gene matches: 7. Looked up from germline, CDR1 is SGHVS and CDR2 is FNYEAQ. This CDR3 has 15 residues. This CDR3 reads CASSYGQGRGDTQYF. Here the CDR3 DNA reads TGTGCCAGCAGCTACGGACAGGGGAGGGGAGATACGCAGTATTTT.

V is TRBV23-1 and J is TRBJ2-5, with 7 bases matching TRBD1. The end of the DNA fits TRBJ2-7 better, so the J call may be wrong. TRBV23-1 is an open reading frame whose function is uncertain. This CDR3 region has 14 residues. The CDR3 loop is CASSQLRGLYEQYF. The DNA of the CDR3 is TGCGCCAGCAGTCAATTAAGGGGGCTCTACGAGCAGTACTTC.